The 11 T cell receptor beta chains reported below all come from one sample, sequenced in a study of a mutant IDH1 vaccine in newly diagnosed glioma. The antigens these receptors bind are not known. The method was immunoSEQ multiplex PCR; TCRdb's version includes in-frame clones alone and lacks a portion of them. Among about 94,000 clones listed, roughly 90% were seen once. Time point here: week 47, end of study. The content of each vaccine dose was 300 ug of mutant IDH1 20-mer peptide, and topical imiquimod accompanied it. The source was PBMCs, collected from a glioma patient whose treatment included an IDH1 peptide vaccine. The receptors stem from a woman in her forties or fifties with glioma.

This chain joins TRBV7-8 and TRBJ2-7; the D gene could be TRBD1 or TRBD2 (5 bases each). Germline CDR1 SGHVS, CDR2 FQNEAQ. V shed 1 base and J shed 6 bases, with 19 bases lying between them. The CDR3 has 16 amino acids. CDR3 protein: CASSLGGTILLGEQYF. The CDR3, as DNA: TGTGCCAGCAGCTTAGGGGGGACGATACTCCTAGGCGAGCAGTACTTC.

The chain has TRBV9 and TRBJ2-5, with unresolved D. There are 16 residues in the CDR3. V was trimmed by 3 bases and J by 5 bases, leaving 20 bases between them. CDR1 SGDLS and CDR2 YYNGEE come from the germline V gene. The CDR3 here is CASSAPRTSSGETQYF. CDR3 bases: TGTGCCAGCAGCGCGCCCCGTACTTCCTCCGGGGAGACCCAGTACTTC.

This clone was detected only once. This rearrangement joins TRBV7-2 to TRBJ2-1; 9 bases match TRBD2. Germline V gives CDR1 SGHTA, CDR2 FQGNSA. V trimming: 2 bases; J trimming: 4 bases; junction bases outside the gene matches: 3. The CDR3 is 15 residues long. CDR3 DNA sequence: TGTGCCAGCAGCTTAAGAAGCGGGAGGTACAATGAGCAGTTCTTC. Its translation: CASSLRSGRYNEQFF.

This clone was detected only a few times. The rearrangement joins TRBV5-6 to TRBJ2-5; D remains ambiguous. The CDR3 is made up of 14 amino acids. V was pared by 4 bases and J by 5 bases, with 15 bases between. The V gene's germline CDR1 is SGHDT and CDR2 YYEEEE. The CDR3 loop is CASSQATGPETQYF. DNA of the CDR3: TGTGCCAGCAGCCAAGCTACCGGGCCCGAGACCCAGTACTTC. Filled out from reference TRBV5-6 and TRBJ2-5, the complete variable domain reads DAGVTQSPTHLIKTRGQQVTLRCSPKSGHDTVSWYQQALGQGPQFIFQYYEEEERQRGNFPDRFSGHQFPNYSSELNVNALLLGDSALYLCASSQATGPETQYFGPGTRLLVL.

This chain connects TRBV10-3 to TRBJ2-5; 8 positions match TRBD1. The CDR3 consists of 16 residues. V shed 0 bases, J shed 5 bases, and the junction held 8 bases outside the gene matches. Germline V gene sequence: CDR1 ENHRY, CDR2 SYGVKD. CDR3 nucleotides: TGTGCCATCAGTGAGTCCGGGACAGGCATGGGGGAGACCCAGTACTTC. The encoded protein is CAISESGTGMGETQYF.

The gene calls are TRBV5-1 and TRBJ1-4; 7 nucleotides match TRBD1. Germline CDR1 reads SGHRS; CDR2 reads YFSETQ. This CDR3 comprises 14 residues. Unmatched junction bases numbered 6, after V lost 4 bases and J lost 6 bases. CDR3 amino acids: CASSRDRTHEKLFF. In DNA form, the CDR3 reads TGCGCCAGCAGCCGGGACAGAACCCATGAAAAACTGTTTTTT.

The chain joins TRBV5-6 to TRBJ2-7; 8 positions match TRBD1. CDR1 and CDR2 (germline): SGHDT, YYEEEE. V lost 3 bases and J lost 3; bases outside the gene matches: 5. The CDR3 runs to 14 residues. The CDR3 DNA reads as TGTGCCAGCAGCTCTGGGGACAGGCTCTACGAGCAGTACTTC. Translated, it gives CASSSGDRLYEQYF.

This clone was seen a single time. The chain combines TRBV9 with TRBJ2-7; 9 bases are shared with TRBD2. From germline, CDR1 is SGDLS and CDR2 YYNGEE. The CDR3 runs 18 residues. The ends lost 4 bases at V and 6 bases at J; junction bases unmatched: 20. The CDR3 protein is CASSSPNSGRGPSPEQYF. The DNA of the CDR3 is TGTGCCAGCAGCTCCCCAAATAGCGGGAGAGGGCCGTCTCCCGAGCAGTACTTC.

The chain uses TRBV9 and TRBJ2-1; no clear D gene. CDR1 is SGDLS, CDR2 YYNGEE, per germline. V lost 0 bases and J 9 bases, leaving 10 bases between the germline ends. The CDR3 loop spans 13 amino acids. CDR3 DNA: TGTGCCAGCAGCGTAGACAACACGGGTGAGCAGTTCTTC. The encoded protein is CASSVDNTGEQFF.

V and J are TRBV10-3 and TRBJ2-7; D is unresolved. The V gene lost 5 bases and the J gene lost 2 bases, with 7 bases spanning the gap. This CDR3 is 12 amino acids long. Germline lookup yields CDR1 ENHRY and CDR2 SYGVKD. CDR3 in amino acids: CAISTSTYEQYF. CDR3 DNA: TGTGCCATCAGTACAAGCACCTACGAGCAGTACTTC.

V and J are TRBV28 and TRBJ2-1; D unresolved. This CDR3 has 13 residues. V lost 5 bases and J lost 3, with 8 bases in between. Germline lookup yields CDR1 MDHEN and CDR2 SYDVKM. CDR3 sequence reads: CASSKVFYNEQFF. CDR3 DNA: TGTGCCAGCAGTAAGGTCTTCTACAATGAGCAGTTCTTC.